This T cell receptor (beta chain) was captured by sequencing in a study of CD8 T cells in ankylosing spondylitis. Whole-study results and caveats: Apparently characteristic of ankylosing spondylitis blood was a TCR beta motif (roughly eight highly homologous variants). Several of the motif variants were reported before in synovial fluid and blood from reactive arthritis. Enrichment of disease-linked clones was reportedly significant in matched ankylosing spondylitis synovial fluid.

Scientists made TCR beta libraries using quantitative 5'-RACE with molecular barcodes. From the 5' RACE reads, TCRdb called clonotypes with MiXCR, one entry per CDR3 protein. The sample lists 30,000 to 45,000 distinct CDR3 sequences; 11% were seen once. On this clonotype itself: Antigen specificity is unknown.

Unmatched junction bases numbered 8, after V lost 5 bases and J lost 8 bases. Germline V gene data show CDR1 as MDHEN and CDR2 as SYDVKM. CDR3 length: 14 residues. The chain carries TRBV28 and TRBJ2-1; TRBD2 agrees at 8 bases. What was sequenced was synovial fluid, either unsorted or a sorted T cell fraction (not recorded which). The clonotype comes from a male donor with ankylosing spondylitis. CDR3 bases: TGTGCCAGCAGTCCCTCGGGGGGGGGAGATGAGCAGTTCTTC. Translated: CASSPSGGGDEQFF.